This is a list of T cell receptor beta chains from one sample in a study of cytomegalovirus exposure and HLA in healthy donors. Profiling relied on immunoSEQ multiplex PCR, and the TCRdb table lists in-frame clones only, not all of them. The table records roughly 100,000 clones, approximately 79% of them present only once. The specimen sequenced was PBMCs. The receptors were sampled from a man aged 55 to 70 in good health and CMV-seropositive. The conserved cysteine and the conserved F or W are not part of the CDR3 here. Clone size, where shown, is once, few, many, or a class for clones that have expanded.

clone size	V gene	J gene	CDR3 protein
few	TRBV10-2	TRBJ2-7	ASSEGSGGRFWEQY
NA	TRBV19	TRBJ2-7	ASSRTASYEQY
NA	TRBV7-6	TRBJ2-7	ASSLSRAGGRFYEQY
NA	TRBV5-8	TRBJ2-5	ASRYLGEETQY
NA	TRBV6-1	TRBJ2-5	ASSEASAGGPVIGKTQY
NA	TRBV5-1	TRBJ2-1	ASGYGGLSYNEQF
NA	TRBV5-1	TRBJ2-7	ASSPSGSSYEQY
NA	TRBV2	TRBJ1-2	ASSVGNYGYT
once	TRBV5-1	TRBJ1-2	ASSSDSVSYT
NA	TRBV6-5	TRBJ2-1	ASSYRTVAVYNEQF
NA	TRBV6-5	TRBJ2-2	ASSGVGELF
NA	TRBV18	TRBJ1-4	ASSPPGAPLGKLF
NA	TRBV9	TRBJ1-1	ASSVGGTMGGYTEAF
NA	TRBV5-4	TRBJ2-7	ASSPVQGSYEQY
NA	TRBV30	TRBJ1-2	AWTNLPGQTF
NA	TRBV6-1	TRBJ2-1	ASSAKRGDNEQF
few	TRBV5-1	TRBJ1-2	ASTGEWGYT
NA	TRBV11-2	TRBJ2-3	ASSLGPSTDTQY
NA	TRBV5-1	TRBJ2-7	ASSLGLAGGQVEQY
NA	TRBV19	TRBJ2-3	ASSIGGQSDTQY
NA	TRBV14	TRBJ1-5	ASSTEGDWDPQVSNQPQH
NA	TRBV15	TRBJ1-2	ATSRGSPGGYT
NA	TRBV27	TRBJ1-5	ASSLAGFNQPQH
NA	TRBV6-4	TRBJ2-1	ASSVLERNEQF
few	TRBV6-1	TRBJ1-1	ASSGQLNTEAF